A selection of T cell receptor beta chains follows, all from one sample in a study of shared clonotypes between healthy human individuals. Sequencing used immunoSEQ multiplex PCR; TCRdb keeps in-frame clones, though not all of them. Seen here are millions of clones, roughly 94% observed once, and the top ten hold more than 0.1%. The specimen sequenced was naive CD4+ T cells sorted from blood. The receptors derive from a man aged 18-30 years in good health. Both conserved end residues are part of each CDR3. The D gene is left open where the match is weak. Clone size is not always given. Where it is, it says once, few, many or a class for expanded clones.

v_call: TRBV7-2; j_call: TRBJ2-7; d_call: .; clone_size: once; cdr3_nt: TGTGCCAGCAGCCGTTCCTACGAGCAGTACTTC; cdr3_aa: CASSRSYEQYF
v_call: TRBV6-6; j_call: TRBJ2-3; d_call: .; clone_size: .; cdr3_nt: TGTGCCAGCAGTTATCCGGGGACTTATACGCAGTATTTT; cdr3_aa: CASSYPGTYTQYF
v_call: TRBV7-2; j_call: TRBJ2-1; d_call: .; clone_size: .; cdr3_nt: TGTGCCAGCAGCTTTAACGGAGGGGGGTTCAATGAGCAGTTCTTC; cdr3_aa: CASSFNGGGFNEQFF
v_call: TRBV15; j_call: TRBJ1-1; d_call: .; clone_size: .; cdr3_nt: TGTGCCACCACCCCCGGCGGGTTGGGGAACACTGAAGCTTTCTTT; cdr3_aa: CATTPGGLGNTEAFF
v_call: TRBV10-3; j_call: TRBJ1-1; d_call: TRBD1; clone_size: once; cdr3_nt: TGTGCCACTTACCGGGACAGGGGAAACCCGGGAACTGAAGCTTTCTTT; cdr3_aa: CATYRDRGNPGTEAFF
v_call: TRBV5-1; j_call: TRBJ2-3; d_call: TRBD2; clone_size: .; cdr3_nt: TGCGCCAGCAGCTCGGGACTAGCGGGAGGCGCAGATACGCAGTATTTT; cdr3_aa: CASSSGLAGGADTQYF
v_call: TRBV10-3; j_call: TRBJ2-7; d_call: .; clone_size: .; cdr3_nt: TGTGCCATCAGTGACCCGAGAAGTACCTACGAGCAGTACTTC; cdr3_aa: CAISDPRSTYEQYF
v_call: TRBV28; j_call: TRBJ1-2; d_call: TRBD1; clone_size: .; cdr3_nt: TGTGCCAGCAAACGGTCAGGGGGCGCCTATGGCTACACCTTC; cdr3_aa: CASKRSGGAYGYTF
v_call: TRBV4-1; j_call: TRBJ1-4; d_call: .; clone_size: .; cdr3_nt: TGCGCCAGCAGCCAAGGGTCAGTTAATGAAAAACTGTTTTTT; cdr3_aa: CASSQGSVNEKLFF
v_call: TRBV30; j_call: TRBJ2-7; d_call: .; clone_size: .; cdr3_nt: TGTGCCTGGAGTGGGCGGGGCAATACCTACGAGCAGTACTTC; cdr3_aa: CAWSGRGNTYEQYF
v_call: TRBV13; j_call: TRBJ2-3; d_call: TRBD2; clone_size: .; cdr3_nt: TGTGCCAGCACCGTTAGCGGGAGGGCGGTAGATACGCAGTATTTT; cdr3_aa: CASTVSGRAVDTQYF
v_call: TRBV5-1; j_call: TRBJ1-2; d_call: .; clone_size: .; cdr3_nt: TGCGCCAGCAGCTTGGAGTCAGGGTCGGGTGGCTACACCTTC; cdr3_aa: CASSLESGSGGYTF
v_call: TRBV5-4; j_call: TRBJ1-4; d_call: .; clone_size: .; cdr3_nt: TGTGCCAGCAGCTTCCACCAGAGGCGGGGGCCCAATGAAAAACTGTTTTTT; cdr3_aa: CASSFHQRRGPNEKLFF
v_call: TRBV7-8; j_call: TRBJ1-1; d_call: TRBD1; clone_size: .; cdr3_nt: TGTGCCAGCAGCGCTGACAGGGTCGGGAACACTGAAGCTTTCTTT; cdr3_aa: CASSADRVGNTEAFF
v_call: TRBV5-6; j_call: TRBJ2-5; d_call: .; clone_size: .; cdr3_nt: TGTGCCAGCAGCTTAGATACTTTTGGGGCGGGCGAGACCCAGTACTTC; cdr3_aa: CASSLDTFGAGETQYF
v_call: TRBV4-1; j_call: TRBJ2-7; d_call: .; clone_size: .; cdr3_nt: TGCGCCAGCAGCCAAGGCCCTAAAGCCCCTTCGCTGCAGTACTTC; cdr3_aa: CASSQGPKAPSLQYF
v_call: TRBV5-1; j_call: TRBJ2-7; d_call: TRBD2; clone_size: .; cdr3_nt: TGCGCCAGCAGCATCCTAGCGGATAATAGCTACGAGCAGTACTTC; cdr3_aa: CASSILADNSYEQYF
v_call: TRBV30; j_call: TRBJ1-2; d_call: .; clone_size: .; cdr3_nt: TGTGCCTGGAGACGGACACCCGAGGCTAACTATGGCTACACCTTC; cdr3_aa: CAWRRTPEANYGYTF
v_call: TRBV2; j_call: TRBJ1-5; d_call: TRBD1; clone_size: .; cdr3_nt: TGTGCCAGCAGTGGTGGGACAGGGAGAGGCAATCAGCCCCAGCATTTT; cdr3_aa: CASSGGTGRGNQPQHF
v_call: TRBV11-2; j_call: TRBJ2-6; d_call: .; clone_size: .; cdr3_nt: TGTGCCAGCAGCTTAGTCGCAGGGTCCAGAGACCTGACTTTC; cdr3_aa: CASSLVAGSRDLTF
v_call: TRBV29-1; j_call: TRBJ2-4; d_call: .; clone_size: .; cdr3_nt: TGCAGCGTTGGTTCCCCGCAGGGCACGCACCTCGGAGGCAAAAACATTCAGTACTTC; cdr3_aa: CSVGSPQGTHLGGKNIQYF
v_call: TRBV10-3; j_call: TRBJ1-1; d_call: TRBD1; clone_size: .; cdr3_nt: TGTGCCATCAGGGGGACGGGACAGGGTCCGCTCACTGAAGCTTTCTTT; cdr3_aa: CAIRGTGQGPLTEAFF
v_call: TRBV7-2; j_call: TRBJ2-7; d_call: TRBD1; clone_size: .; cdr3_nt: TGTGCCAGCAGTCGACAGGGGGTAGGCTACGAGCAGTACTTC; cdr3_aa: CASSRQGVGYEQYF
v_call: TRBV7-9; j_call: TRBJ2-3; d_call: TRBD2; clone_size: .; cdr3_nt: TGTGCCAGCAGAACCGACCCCGGGACTAGCCTCGATACGCAGTATTTT; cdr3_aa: CASRTDPGTSLDTQYF
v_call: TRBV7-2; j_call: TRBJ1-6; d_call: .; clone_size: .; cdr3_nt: TGTGCCAGCAGCTTATGGCAGGCGGGCAATTCACCCCTCCACTTT; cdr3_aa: CASSLWQAGNSPLHF
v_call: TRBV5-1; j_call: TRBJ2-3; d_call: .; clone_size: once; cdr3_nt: TGCGCCAGCACTGAGGGTAGCACAGATACGCAGTATTTT; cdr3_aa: CASTEGSTDTQYF
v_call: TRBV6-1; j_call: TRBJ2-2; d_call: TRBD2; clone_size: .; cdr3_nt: TGTGCCAGTCTTCTAGCGGGGGGGCAGGCCGGGGAGCTGTTTTTT; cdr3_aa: CASLLAGGQAGELFF
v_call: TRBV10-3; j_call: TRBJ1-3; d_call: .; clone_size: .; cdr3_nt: TGTGCCATGGAGACAGGTTTAGCTGGAAACACCATATATTTT; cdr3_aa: CAMETGLAGNTIYF
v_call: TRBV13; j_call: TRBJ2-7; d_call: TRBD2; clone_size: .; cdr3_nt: TGTGCCAGCAGCTTAGGCGGGCGGGGGGGCCCCTACGAGCAGTACTTC; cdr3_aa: CASSLGGRGGPYEQYF
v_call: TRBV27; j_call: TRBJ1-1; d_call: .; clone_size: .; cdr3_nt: TGTGCCAGCAGTTTTCGGGGAAACACTGAAGCTTTCTTT; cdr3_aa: CASSFRGNTEAFF
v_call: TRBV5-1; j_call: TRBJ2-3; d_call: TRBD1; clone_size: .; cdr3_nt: TGCGCCAGCAGGACAGGGGGAACAGATACGCAGTATTTT; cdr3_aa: CASRTGGTDTQYF
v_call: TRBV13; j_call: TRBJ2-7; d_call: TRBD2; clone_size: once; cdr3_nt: TGTGCCAGCAGCCCAGGGACTAGCGCTCCCTACGAGCAGTACTTC; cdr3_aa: CASSPGTSAPYEQYF
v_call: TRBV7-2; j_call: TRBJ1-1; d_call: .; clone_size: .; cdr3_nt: TGTGCCAGCAGCTTAAGTGGGATGAACACTGAAGCTTTCTTT; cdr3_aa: CASSLSGMNTEAFF
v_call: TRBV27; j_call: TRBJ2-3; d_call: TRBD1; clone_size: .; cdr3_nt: TGTGCCAGCAGTCTTACAGGGGTTAGCACAGATACGCAGTATTTT; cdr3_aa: CASSLTGVSTDTQYF
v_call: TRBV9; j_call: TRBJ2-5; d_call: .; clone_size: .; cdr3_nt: TGTGCCAGCAGCGTAGATGGGGTTCTGGGAGAGACCCAGTACTTC; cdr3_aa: CASSVDGVLGETQYF
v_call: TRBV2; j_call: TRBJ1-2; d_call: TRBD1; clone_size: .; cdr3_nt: TGTGCCAGCAGTGGCGGTCAGGGGGATGGCTACACCTTC; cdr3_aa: CASSGGQGDGYTF